This T cell receptor (beta chain) was sequenced for a study of shared clonotypes between healthy human individuals. Study context: A donor's plate count was three for CD4 naive and three for CD4 memory; CD8 naive had two and CD8 memory one.

As originally analysed: Without quality scores, immunoSEQ junctional reads could not be filtered like full-length reads. TCRdb keeps only in-frame clones here, not all; method: immunoSEQ multiplex PCR. From that table come the V and J calls and clone size; the DNA was used to work out D and trimming. The sample consists of over a million clones, 98% of them appearing once. All the donors were Caucasian adults who lived in Nashville, Tennessee. This clone has a handful of counts. Different DNA sequences within this sample yield the same CDR3. Germline CDR1 is DFQATT and CDR2 is SNEGSKA (reference sequence). This CDR3 is built from 10 residues. V was trimmed by 2 bases and J by 3 bases, leaving 1 base between them.

The chain joins TRBV20-1 to TRBJ2-5; D not resolved. The sequencing input was naive CD4+ T cells sorted from blood. Sample subset: CD45RA+ positively selected. This receptor was identified in a man aged 30 to 45 in good health. The CDR3 sequence is CSARKETQYF. CDR3 DNA: TGCAGTGCTAGAAAAGAGACCCAGTACTTC.